The 28 T cell receptor beta chains presented below share a single source sample, sequenced in a study of shared clonotypes between healthy human individuals. Positively selected for CCR7, the CD45RO-negative cells used as naive CD8 cells excluded terminally differentiated effector memory CD45RA+ cells. Libraries were prepared by immunoSEQ multiplex PCR; TCRdb keeps only in-frame clonotypes and omits some of them. The table lists hundreds of thousands of clones, under 95% of them singletons. The specimen was naive CD8+ T cells sorted from blood. These receptor sequences come from a man in his thirties or forties in good health.

V gene TRBV29-1 combines with J gene TRBJ1-2; unclear D gene. The CDR3 is 12 amino acids. The V gene lost 1 base and the J gene lost 4 bases, with 7 bases spanning the gap. Germline V gene lookup returns CDR1 SQVTM and CDR2 ANQGSEA. CDR3 residues: CSVEGAGYGYTF. As DNA, the CDR3 is TGCAGCGTTGAAGGAGCCGGCTATGGCTACACCTTC.

For the CDR3, the DNA is TGTGCCACCAAATCGGACTCCGTAGAGCAGTACTTC. Protein sequence: CATKSDSVEQYF. The V call is TRBV15, the J call TRBJ2-7; a weak D match, TRBD2 (5 bases). The germline V gene encodes CDR1 LNHNV and CDR2 YYDKDF (reference sequence). This CDR3 contains 12 residues. V was shortened by 7 bases and J by 7 bases, with 14 bases between the two germline ends. Full variable domain (rest looked up from reference TRBV15 and TRBJ2-7): DAMVIQNPRYQVTQFGKPVTLSCSQTLNHNVMYWYQQKSSQAPKLLFHYYDKDFNNEADTPDNFQSRRPNTSFCFLDIRSPGLGDTAMYLCATKSDSVEQYFGPGTRLTVT.

This sequence joins TRBV5-4 and TRBJ2-5; 7 bases align to TRBD1. J was trimmed by 2 bases and V by 1 base; bases with no gene match: 11. The germline CDR1 and CDR2 sequences are SGHNT and YYREEE (reference sequence). The CDR3 is made up of 17 amino acids. CDR3 region: CASSLKGALARQETQYF. The CDR3 DNA is TGTGCCAGCAGCTTGAAGGGGGCGCTGGCTAGACAAGAGACCCAGTACTTC.

Worth noting for this clone: The junction does not match germline at one end; this may be a read error. The chain links TRBV27 to TRBJ2-7, with TRBD2 matching 10 bases. CDR1 and CDR2 (germline): MNHEY, SMNVEV (reference sequence). The CDR3 sequence is 16 residues long. CDR3 coding DNA: TGTGCCAGCAGCTACCCTAGCGGGAGTCTCTCCTCCGAGCAGTACTTC. It translates to CASSYPSGSLSSEQYF.

This clone was seen a single time. This CDR3 is CASSPGPYNEQFF. In DNA, the CDR3 is TGTGCCAGCAGCCCCGGGCCTTACAATGAGCAGTTCTTC. The chain employs TRBV6-6 and TRBJ2-1, with unresolved D. The CDR3 is 13 residues long. Germline assignment: CDR1 MNHNY and CDR2 SVGAGI (reference sequence). With 6 bases removed from V and 4 bases from J, the gap between germline ends came to 10 bases.

This clone was counted a few times. V usage is TRBV30 and J usage is TRBJ1-4; 7 nucleotides align to TRBD1. This CDR3 is built from 11 residues. Germline V gene sequence: CDR1 GTSNPN, CDR2 SVGIG (reference sequence). V lost 2 bases, J lost 10 bases, and 1 base stayed unmatched. CDR3 loop: CAWSQGVKLFF. The DNA for the CDR3 is TGTGCCTGGAGTCAGGGGGTAAAACTGTTTTTT.

The chain joins TRBV29-1 to TRBJ1-2, with D unresolved. The CDR3 loop spans 13 amino acids. V was pared by 5 bases and J by 4 bases, with 14 bases between. The germline V gene has CDR1 SQVTM and CDR2 ANQGSEA. This CDR3 is CSVRGVGSYGYTF. The CDR3 coding sequence is TGCAGCGTTCGTGGGGTTGGAAGCTATGGCTACACCTTC.

This rearrangement joins TRBV19 to TRBJ2-7; 8 bases match TRBD2. With V trimmed by 5 bases and J by 3 bases, 12 bases remained unmatched. Per the germline V gene, CDR1 is LNHDA and CDR2 is SQIVND (reference sequence). The CDR3 is 16 amino acids. The CDR3, as DNA: TGTGCCAGTAGTCCCGTGGGGGGACTAGGTGTCTACGAGCAGTACTTC. The encoded protein is CASSPVGGLGVYEQYF.

This chain joins TRBV5-1 and TRBJ1-1; 9 nucleotides align to TRBD1. The trim removed 4 bases at V and 7 bases at J, leaving 5 bases unmatched. The CDR3 spans 13 residues. The germline gives CDR1 SGHRS, CDR2 YFSETQ. In DNA form, the CDR3 reads TGCGCCAGCAGCAGTACAGGGGGCCGTGAAGCTTTCTTT. Its protein is CASSSTGGREAFF. Filled out from reference TRBV5-1 and TRBJ1-1, the complete variable domain reads KAGVTQTPRYLIKTRGQQVTLSCSPISGHRSVSWYQQTPGQGLQFLFEYFSETQRNKGNFPGRFSGRQFSNSRSEMNVSTLELGDSALYLCASSSTGGREAFFGQGTRLTVV.

V usage is TRBV29-1 and J usage is TRBJ1-2, with D possibly matching TRBD1 (5 bases). Germline CDR1 reads SQVTM; CDR2 reads ANQGSEA. V was clipped by 6 bases and J by 5 bases, with 16 bases between them. The CDR3 extends over 13 amino acids. The CDR3 DNA sequence: TGCAGCGTCGAAACCGGGACGGATTATGGCTACACCTTC. It specifies CSVETGTDYGYTF.

V usage is TRBV2 and J usage is TRBJ2-7, with TRBD2 matching over 9 bases. The germline CDR1 and CDR2 sequences are SNHLY and FYNNEI. V lost 4 bases and J lost 3; bases outside the gene matches: 7. CDR3 length: 15 amino acids. The CDR3 sequence: CASSVRDSGGYEQYF. CDR3 bases: TGTGCCAGCAGTGTAAGAGATAGCGGGGGCTACGAGCAGTACTTC.

V usage is TRBV6-5 and J usage is TRBJ2-2, with D perhaps matching TRBD2 (6 bases). The CDR3 runs 16 residues. Germline V gene data show CDR1 as MNHEY and CDR2 as SVGAGI. The V end was cut by 2 bases, the J end by 3 bases, with 13 bases between. CDR3 in DNA: TGTGCCAGCAGTTACGACTCGGGAGTCGACACCGGGGAGCTGTTTTTT. Encoded protein: CASSYDSGVDTGELFF.

The chain couples TRBV27 to TRBJ1-2; D unclear. This CDR3 has 15 amino acids. Trimming removed 2 bases from V and 5 bases from J, with 15 bases in between. Germline-derived CDR1 and CDR2 are MNHEY and SMNVEV (reference sequence). The CDR3 coding sequence is TGTGCCAGCAGTTTAGTCCGGGATTCTCCATATGGCTACACCTTC. This sequence encodes CASSLVRDSPYGYTF.

The chain carries TRBV6-6 and TRBJ2-7, with D tentatively TRBD2 (5 bases). The germline V gene has CDR1 MNHNY and CDR2 SVGAGI (reference sequence). V dropped 6 bases and J dropped 4 bases, with 16 bases sitting between them. CDR3 size: 14 residues. The CDR3 nucleotides are TGTGCCAGCAGCCCTTCAGGTCCGGGATACGAGCAGTACTTC. This sequence encodes CASSPSGPGYEQYF.

This rearrangement joins TRBV5-1 to TRBJ1-1; possibly TRBD1 for D (6 bases). V was cut by 3 bases and J by 6 bases, with 9 bases left in between. Germline CDR1 reads SGHRS; CDR2 reads YFSETQ. CDR3 length equals 12 residues. CDR3 residues: CASSSDSPEAFF. The CDR3 DNA reads as TGCGCCAGCAGCTCGGACAGTCCTGAAGCTTTCTTT.

This chain connects TRBV4-1 to TRBJ2-1, with 12 positions matching TRBD1. The CDR3 has 14 amino acids. Germline assignment: CDR1 MGHRA and CDR2 YSYEKL. J lost 16 bases, V lost 3 bases, and 10 bases had no gene match. The CDR3 loop reads CASSHFTGQGAKFF. CDR3 nucleotides: TGCGCCAGCAGCCACTTCACGGGACAGGGGGCGAAATTCTTC.

The gene calls are TRBV11-2 and TRBJ2-2, with 8 bases lining up with TRBD1. CDR1 and CDR2 (germline): SGHAT, FQNNGV. The CDR3 length is 16 residues. Germline trimming cut 5 bases from V and 4 bases from J; bases unmatched to any gene: 9. The CDR3 loop is CASSRAGQGGTGELFF. CDR3 DNA: TGTGCCAGCAGCCGGGCCGGACAGGGAGGCACCGGGGAGCTGTTTTTT.

The rearrangement uses TRBV9 and TRBJ2-2, with 9 bases lining up with TRBD1. Germline CDR1 and CDR2: SGDLS and YYNGEE. This CDR3 has 18 residues. Trimming took 5 bases from V and 4 from J; bases not matched to a gene: 15. The CDR3 sequence: CASSSSRIGQGITGELFF. The CDR3 coding sequence is TGTGCCAGCAGTTCTTCCCGAATAGGACAGGGGATCACCGGGGAGCTGTTTTTT.

The V call is TRBV29-1, the J call TRBJ2-2; 9 bases line up with TRBD2. After removal of 1 base from V and 6 bases from J, the junction contained 9 bases not matched to a gene. The V gene's germline CDR1 is SQVTM and CDR2 ANQGSEA. This CDR3 contains 16 residues. The chain's CDR3 is CSVEGLAGISSGELFF. The CDR3 DNA is TGCAGCGTTGAAGGTCTAGCGGGAATCTCTTCCGGGGAGCTGTTTTTT.

Comments on this clone: One end of the junction varies from germline; a read error may be responsible. The chain joins TRBV15 to TRBJ1-1; D may be TRBD1 (5 bases). Germline values: CDR1 LNHNV, CDR2 YYDKDF (reference sequence). CDR3 length: 18 residues. The CDR3 reads CATGRGSWETAMNTEAFF. The CDR3 DNA follows: TGTGCCACCGGCAGAGGTAGCTGGGAGACAGCCATGAACACTGAAGCTTTCTTT. The entire variable domain, with the rest obtained from reference TRBV15 and TRBJ1-1, is as follows: DAMVIQNPRYQVTQFGKPVTLSCSQTLNHNVMYWYQQKSSQAPKLLFHYYDKDFNNEADTPDNFQSRRPNTSFCFLDIRSPGLGDTAMYLCATGRGSWETAMNTEAFFGQGTRLTVV.

The chain links TRBV19 to TRBJ1-1, with TRBD1 as a possible D gene (6 bases). This CDR3 is built from 16 residues. The V and J ends lost 3 bases and 1 base respectively, with 15 bases between them. Germline V gives CDR1 LNHDA, CDR2 SQIVND (reference sequence). The CDR3 reads CASSIWGAAQNTEAFF. The CDR3 region has the DNA TGTGCCAGTAGTATTTGGGGGGCCGCGCAGAACACTGAAGCTTTCTTT.

The J gene is TRBJ1-5, the V gene TRBV18; possible D gene TRBD1, 5 bases. CDR1 is KGHSH and CDR2 is LQKENI in the germline V gene. V was trimmed by 2 bases and J by 2 bases, leaving 7 bases between them. The CDR3 contains 14 residues. CDR3 amino acids: CASSPGARNQPQHF. The CDR3 DNA follows: TGTGCCAGCTCACCAGGGGCACGCAATCAGCCCCAGCATTTT.

This sequence joins TRBV6-6 and TRBJ2-7; D uncertain. Germline V gene sequence: CDR1 MNHNY, CDR2 SVGAGI (reference sequence). V was trimmed by 5 bases and J by 5 bases, leaving 16 bases between them. The CDR3 contains 14 residues. DNA for the CDR3: TGTGCCAGCAGTCCCGTTGGCCCTTCCCACGAGCAGTACTTC. Protein sequence: CASSPVGPSHEQYF.

The chain joins TRBV28 to TRBJ1-5; no clear D. Germline V gives CDR1 MDHEN, CDR2 SYDVKM. CDR3 size: 11 residues. Trimming cost V 3 bases and J 11 bases, with 8 bases left between them. CDR3 coding DNA: TGTGCCAGCAGTTTTCCCGGGACCCAGCATTTT. This gives the protein CASSFPGTQHF.

This clone was seen a handful of times. Within the sample, other DNA sequences also encode this same CDR3. The genes are TRBV7-9 and TRBJ2-7; D is possibly TRBD1 (5 bases). Germline CDR1 and CDR2: SEHNR and FQNEAQ (reference sequence). This CDR3 contains 15 residues. V gave up 5 bases and J gave up 2 bases, with 16 bases separating them. The CDR3 nucleotides read TGTGCCAGCAGCCTCAGGGATTCCTCTACCTACGAGCAGTACTTC. Its translation is CASSLRDSSTYEQYF.

This clone was seen more than once but under ten times. CDR3 sequence (DNA): TGTGCCACCAGCCAGTACAGGGGGTCTGCAGATACGCAGTATTTT. It yields the protein CATSQYRGSADTQYF. J is TRBJ2-3 and V is TRBV15, with 8 bases fitting TRBD1. The CDR3 runs to 15 residues. Unmatched junction bases numbered 8, after V lost 5 bases and J lost 4 bases. Germline CDR1 reads LNHNV; CDR2 reads YYDKDF (reference sequence).

The CDR3 DNA follows: TGTGCCAGCAGCTTAGGCGGCAGGGGCGCAAACTATGGCTACACCTTC. It translates to CASSLGGRGANYGYTF. This sequence joins TRBV7-9 and TRBJ1-2, with D possibly being TRBD1 (6 bases). Germline CDR1 is SEHNR and CDR2 is FQNEAQ (reference sequence). Trimming removed 1 base at V and 2 bases at J, with 14 bases between. The CDR3 covers 16 residues.

The chain uses TRBV7-8 and TRBJ2-3; the match to TRBD2 covers 9 bases. Per germline, CDR1 SGHVS and CDR2 FQNEAQ. Trimming removed 8 bases from V and 0 bases from J; junction bases left unmatched: 6. The CDR3 consists of 15 residues. CDR3 DNA sequence: TGTGCCAGCTTTAGACTAGCGGCTAGCACAGATACGCAGTATTTT. Protein: CASFRLAASTDTQYF.